The 17 T cell receptor beta chains in this list originate from one sample, sequenced in a study of blood T cell repertoires in COVID-19. Clones were read by immunoSEQ multiplex PCR, and TCRdb kept only the in-frame ones, dropping some. Of 65,000 to 90,000 clones detected, roughly four fifths appear once; the ten largest clones hold roughly 10%. The specimen was peripheral blood. The receptor source for this set is a man aged 60-69 years with acute or convalescent COVID-19.

The chain employs TRBV5-4 and TRBJ2-4; 10 bases line up with TRBD1. The CDR3 totals 15 residues. Germline V gene sequence: CDR1 SGHNT, CDR2 YYREEE (reference sequence). V gave up 4 bases and J gave up 6 bases; unmatched junction bases: 7. Written as DNA, the CDR3 is TGTGCCAGCAGCAGGAGGACAGGGGGACCAAACATTCAGTACTTC. It translates to CASSRRTGGPNIQYF.

The chain links TRBV7-2 to TRBJ1-1; tentative D call: TRBD1 (5 bases). The length of the CDR3 is 13 residues. Trimming cost V 1 base and J 8 bases, with 11 bases left between them. Per the germline V gene, CDR1 is SGHTA and CDR2 is FQGNSA. The CDR3 nucleotides read TGTGCCAGCAGCTTAGTTAGGCAGGGCGAAGCTTTCTTT. Its translation is CASSLVRQGEAFF.

The chain employs TRBV6-2 or TRBV6-3 and TRBJ2-1; 8 nucleotides match TRBD2. The length of the CDR3 is 16 residues. The V gene's germline CDR1 is MNHEY and CDR2 SVGEGT. Unmatched junction bases numbered 9, after V lost 6 bases and J lost 2 bases. The CDR3 region is CASSPHSGKTYNEQFF. The CDR3 coding sequence is TGTGCCAGCAGCCCCCATAGCGGGAAAACCTACAATGAGCAGTTCTTC.

The chain employs TRBV29-1 and TRBJ1-1; tentatively, D is TRBD1 (5 bases). The CDR3 extends over 15 amino acids. Germline-derived CDR1 and CDR2 are SQVTM and ANQGSEA. Trimming cost V 7 bases and J 4 bases, with 22 bases left between them. The chain's CDR3 is CSATRRGAAGTEAFF. The CDR3 DNA sequence: TGCAGCGCCACCAGGCGGGGCGCCGCGGGCACTGAAGCTTTCTTT.

The V gene is TRBV7-2, the J gene TRBJ2-7; D perhaps matches TRBD2 (6 bases). Germline CDR1 is SGHTA and CDR2 is FQGNSA. The CDR3 extends over 15 amino acids. V gave up 1 base and J gave up 4 bases, with 14 bases separating them. The CDR3, as DNA: TGTGCCAGCAGCTTAGGGCGGGGAGCACAGTACGAGCAGTACTTC. It specifies CASSLGRGAQYEQYF.

The chain employs TRBV6-5 and TRBJ1-2, with a weak D call TRBD1 (5 bases). The CDR3 is 12 amino acids. From germline, CDR1 is MNHEY and CDR2 SVGAGI. Trimming removed 8 bases from V and 8 bases from J, with 15 bases in between. CDR3 protein: CASERGEGGYTF. CDR3 nucleotide sequence: TGTGCCAGCGAGCGGGGGGAGGGGGGCTACACCTTC.

The V and J genes are TRBV28 and TRBJ1-2; 7 nucleotides agree with TRBD1. After removal of 7 bases from V and 4 bases from J, the junction contained 6 bases not matched to a gene. The CDR3 has 13 amino acids. From germline, CDR1 is MDHEN and CDR2 SYDVKM. The CDR3 is CASTGQASYGYTF. The DNA of the CDR3 is TGTGCCAGCACAGGACAGGCATCCTATGGCTACACCTTC.

V usage is TRBV18 and J usage is TRBJ1-5, with D perhaps matching TRBD1 (6 bases). The ends were cut back, 6 bases at V and 6 bases at J, with 18 bases in the middle. Germline assignment: CDR1 KGHSH and CDR2 LQKENI. The CDR3 sequence is 15 residues long. The CDR3 coding sequence is TGTGCCAGCTCCCCCCCCGGGACAACGGGTCAGCCCCAGCATTTT. It yields the protein CASSPPGTTGQPQHF.

In its sample, this clone was seen once. The chain joins TRBV10-3 to TRBJ2-3, with D possibly being TRBD2 (5 bases). Germline V CDR1 and CDR2: ENHRY, SYGVKD. The CDR3 extends over 13 amino acids. Between the trimmed V and J ends, which lost 10 bases and 1 base, there was a span of 12 bases. The CDR3 coding sequence is TGTGCCACCCACGAAGCGGGCACAGATACGCAGTATTTT. This sequence encodes CATHEAGTDTQYF.

There are a few counts of this clone. The rearrangement links TRBV28 to TRBJ2-6; TRBD1 might be the D (5 bases). Between the trimmed V and J ends, which lost 4 bases and 1 base, there was a span of 14 bases. Per germline, CDR1 MDHEN and CDR2 SYDVKM. The CDR3 is made up of 17 amino acids. The CDR3 reads CASSSSPAGSGANVLTF. CDR3 DNA: TGTGCCAGCAGTTCTTCCCCCGCAGGGTCTGGGGCCAACGTCCTGACTTTC.

J is TRBJ1-6 and V is TRBV3-1 (or the pseudogene TRBV3-2), with D hard to call. There are 15 residues in the CDR3. Germline V CDR1 and CDR2: LGHDT, YNNKEL (reference sequence). V was cut by 1 base and J by 10 bases, with 14 bases left in between. In nucleotides, the CDR3 is TGTGCCAGCAGCCAAGGACCCGGGAGTGGGTCACCCCTCCACTTT. Translating gives CASSQGPGSGSPLHF.

The genes are TRBV6-5 and TRBJ2-4; TRBD2 might be the D (6 bases). With 0 bases removed from V and 3 bases from J, the gap between germline ends came to 12 bases. The germline V gene has CDR1 MNHEY and CDR2 SVGAGI. CDR3 length: 16 amino acids. The CDR3, as DNA: TGTGCCAGCAGTTACTCTTCCTCGGAGGGCAAAAACATTCAGTACTTC. Translated: CASSYSSSEGKNIQYF.

The rearrangement joins TRBV5-4 to TRBJ2-7, with TRBD1 as a possible D gene (6 bases). The CDR3 is 12 residues long. V was clipped by 5 bases and J by 3 bases, with 9 bases between them. In germline, CDR1 is SGHNT, CDR2 YYREEE (reference sequence). CDR3 protein: CASSKQGYEQYF. The CDR3 nucleotides read TGTGCCAGCAGTAAACAGGGCTACGAGCAGTACTTC.

The rearrangement links TRBV7-2 to TRBJ1-1; D is perhaps TRBD1 (5 bases). CDR3 length: 15 amino acids. V was cut by 4 bases and J by 6 bases, with 18 bases left in between. Germline V CDR1 and CDR2: SGHTA, FQGNSA. In DNA form, the CDR3 reads TGTGCCAGCAGCTCTCCAACCGGGGGTGTTTCTGAAGCTTTCTTT. Translation gives CASSSPTGGVSEAFF.

The rearrangement joins TRBV6-2 or TRBV6-3 to TRBJ2-2; D is unclear. Germline V gene lookup returns CDR1 MNHEY and CDR2 SVGEGT. V lost 2 bases and J 3 bases, leaving 10 bases between the germline ends. The length of the CDR3 is 15 residues. CDR3 sequence (DNA): TGTGCCAGCAGTTACCTGGGCTCGGACACCGGGGAGCTGTTTTTT. It encodes CASSYLGSDTGELFF.

The chain couples TRBV4-3 to TRBJ1-1; weak D call: TRBD1 (6 bases). The CDR3 extends over 15 amino acids. Germline V gene sequence: CDR1 LGHNA, CDR2 YSLEER. V was clipped by 1 base and J by 5 bases, with 14 bases between them. The chain's CDR3 is CASSQVGGRWTEAFF. CDR3 sequence (DNA): TGCGCCAGCAGCCAAGTAGGGGGAAGATGGACTGAAGCTTTCTTT.

The V call is TRBV19, the J call TRBJ1-1; D gene ambiguous. Germline lookup yields CDR1 LNHDA and CDR2 SQIVND (reference sequence). This CDR3 comprises 13 residues. The germline V and J ends were trimmed by 6 bases and 0 bases, with 8 bases remaining between them. CDR3 DNA sequence: TGTGCCAGTAGCAATACAGTGAACACTGAAGCTTTCTTT. Its protein product is CASSNTVNTEAFF.